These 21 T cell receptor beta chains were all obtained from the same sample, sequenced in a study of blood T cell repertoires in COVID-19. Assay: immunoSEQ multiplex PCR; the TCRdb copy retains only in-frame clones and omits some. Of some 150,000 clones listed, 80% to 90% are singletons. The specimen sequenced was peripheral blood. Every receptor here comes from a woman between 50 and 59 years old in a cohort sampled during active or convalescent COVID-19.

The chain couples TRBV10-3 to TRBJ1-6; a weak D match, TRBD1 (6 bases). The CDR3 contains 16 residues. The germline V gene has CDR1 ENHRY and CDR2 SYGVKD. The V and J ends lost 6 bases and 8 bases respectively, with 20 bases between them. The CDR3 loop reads CAIRDAGAGEYSPLHF. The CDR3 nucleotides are TGTGCCATCAGGGATGCCGGGGCAGGGGAGTATTCACCCCTCCACTTT.

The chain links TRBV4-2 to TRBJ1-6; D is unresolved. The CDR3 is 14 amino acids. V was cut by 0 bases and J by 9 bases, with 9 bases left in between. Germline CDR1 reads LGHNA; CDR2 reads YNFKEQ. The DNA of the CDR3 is TGTGCCAGCAGCCAAGATAATCCCCGTTCACCCCTCCACTTT. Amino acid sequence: CASSQDNPRSPLHF.

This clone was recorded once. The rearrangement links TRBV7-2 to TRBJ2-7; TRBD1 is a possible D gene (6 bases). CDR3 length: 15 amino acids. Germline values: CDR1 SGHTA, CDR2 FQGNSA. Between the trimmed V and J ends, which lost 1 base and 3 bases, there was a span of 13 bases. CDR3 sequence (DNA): TGTGCCAGCAGCTTAGGACAGGCGCGTCGCTACGAGCAGTACTTC. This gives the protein CASSLGQARRYEQYF.

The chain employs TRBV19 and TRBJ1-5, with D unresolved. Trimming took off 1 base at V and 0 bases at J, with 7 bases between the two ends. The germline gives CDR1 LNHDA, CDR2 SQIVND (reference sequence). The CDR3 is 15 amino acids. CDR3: CASSIAEYSNQPQHF. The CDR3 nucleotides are TGTGCCAGTAGTATAGCGGAGTATAGCAATCAGCCCCAGCATTTT. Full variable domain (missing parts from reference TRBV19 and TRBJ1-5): DGGITQSPKYLFRKEGQNVTLSCEQNLNHDAMYWYRQDPGQGLRLIYYSQIVNDFQKGDIAEGYSVSREKKESFPLTVTSAQKNPTAFYLCASSIAEYSNQPQHFGDGTRLSIL.

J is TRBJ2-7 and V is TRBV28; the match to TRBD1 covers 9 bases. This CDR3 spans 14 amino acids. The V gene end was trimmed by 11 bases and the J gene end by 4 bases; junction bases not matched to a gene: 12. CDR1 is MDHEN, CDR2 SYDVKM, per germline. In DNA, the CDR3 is TGTGCCTCCCAAGCAGGGACAGGGTTGTACGAGCAGTACTTC. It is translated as CASQAGTGLYEQYF.

The DNA for the CDR3 is TGTGCCAGCAAGGGGCAGAACACTGAAGCTTTCTTT. It encodes CASKGQNTEAFF. The rearrangement uses TRBV12-3 or TRBV12-4 and TRBJ1-1; perhaps TRBD1 as D (5 bases). CDR3 size: 12 residues. Trimming left V 7 bases short and J 1 base short, with 7 bases between.

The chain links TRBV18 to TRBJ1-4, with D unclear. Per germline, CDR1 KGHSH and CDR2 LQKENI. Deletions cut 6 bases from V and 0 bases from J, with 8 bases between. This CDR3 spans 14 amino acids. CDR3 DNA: TGTGCCAGCTCGACGGGTGCAACTAATGAAAAACTGTTTTTT. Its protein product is CASSTGATNEKLFF.

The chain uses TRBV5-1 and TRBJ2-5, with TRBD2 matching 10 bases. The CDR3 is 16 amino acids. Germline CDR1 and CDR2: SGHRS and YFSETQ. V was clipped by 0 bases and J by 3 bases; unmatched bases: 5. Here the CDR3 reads CASSLASGTSEETQYF. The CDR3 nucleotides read TGCGCCAGCAGCTTGGCTTCGGGGACTAGCGAAGAGACCCAGTACTTC.

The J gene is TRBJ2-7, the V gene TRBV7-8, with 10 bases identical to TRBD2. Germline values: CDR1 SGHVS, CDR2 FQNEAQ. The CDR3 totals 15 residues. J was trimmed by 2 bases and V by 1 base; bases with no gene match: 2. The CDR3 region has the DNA TGTGCCAGCAGCTTAGTACTAGCGGGGCCCTACGAGCAGTACTTC. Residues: CASSLVLAGPYEQYF.

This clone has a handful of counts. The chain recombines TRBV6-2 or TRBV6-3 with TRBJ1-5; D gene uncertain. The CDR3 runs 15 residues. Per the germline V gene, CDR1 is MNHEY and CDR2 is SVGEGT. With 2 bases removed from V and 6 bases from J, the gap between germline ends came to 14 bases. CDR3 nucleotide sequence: TGTGCCAGCAGTTACGGGCAGTTCGAGGGTCAGCCCCAGCATTTT. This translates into CASSYGQFEGQPQHF.

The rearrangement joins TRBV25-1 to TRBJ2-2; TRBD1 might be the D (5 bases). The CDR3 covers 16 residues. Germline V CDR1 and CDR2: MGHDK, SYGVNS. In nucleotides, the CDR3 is TGTGCTGGGATAACCTGGACAAGCGCGAACACCGGGGAGCTGTTTTTT. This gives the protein CAGITWTSANTGELFF.

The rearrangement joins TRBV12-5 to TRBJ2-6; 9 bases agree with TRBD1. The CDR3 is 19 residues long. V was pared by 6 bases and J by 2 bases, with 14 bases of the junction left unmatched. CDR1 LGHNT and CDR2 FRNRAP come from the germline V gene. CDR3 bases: TGTGCTAGTGGCCCACCACAGGGGGCAGGGGGAGCTGGGGCCAACGTCCTGACTTTC. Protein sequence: CASGPPQGAGGAGANVLTF.

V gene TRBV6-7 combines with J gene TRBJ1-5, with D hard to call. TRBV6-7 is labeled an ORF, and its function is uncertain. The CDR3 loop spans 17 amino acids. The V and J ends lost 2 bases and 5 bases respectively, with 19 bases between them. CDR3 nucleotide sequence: TGTGCCAGCAGTTACCGCGGGATGATGGTGGGTTATCAGCCCCAGCATTTT. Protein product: CASSYRGMMVGYQPQHF.

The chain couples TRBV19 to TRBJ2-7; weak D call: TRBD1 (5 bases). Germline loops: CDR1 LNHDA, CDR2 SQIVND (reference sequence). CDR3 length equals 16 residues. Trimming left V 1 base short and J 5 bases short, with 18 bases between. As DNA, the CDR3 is TGTGCCAGTAGTATAGTATACGGGTGGGGCCCCGACGAGCAGTACTTC. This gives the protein CASSIVYGWGPDEQYF.

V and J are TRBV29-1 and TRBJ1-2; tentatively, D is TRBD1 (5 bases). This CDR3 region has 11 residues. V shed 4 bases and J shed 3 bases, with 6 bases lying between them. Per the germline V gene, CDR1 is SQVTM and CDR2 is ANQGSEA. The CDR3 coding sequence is TGCAGCGTTGCGGGGGACTATGGCTACACCTTC. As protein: CSVAGDYGYTF.

The CDR3 spells CASSVYPGEAYEQYF. CDR3 DNA: TGTGCCAGCAGCGTATATCCAGGGGAAGCCTACGAGCAGTACTTC. The chain employs TRBV9 and TRBJ2-7; tentatively, D is TRBD1 (6 bases). Trimming removed 1 base at V and 2 bases at J, with 13 bases between. CDR3 length equals 15 residues. The germline gives CDR1 SGDLS, CDR2 YYNGEE.

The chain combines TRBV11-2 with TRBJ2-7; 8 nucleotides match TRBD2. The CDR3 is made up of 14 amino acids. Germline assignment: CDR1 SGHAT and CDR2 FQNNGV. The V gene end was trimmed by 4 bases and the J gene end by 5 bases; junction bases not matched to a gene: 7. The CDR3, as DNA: TGTGCCAGCAGCTCTCTAGCGGGTCTTAACGAGCAGTACTTC. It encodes CASSSLAGLNEQYF.

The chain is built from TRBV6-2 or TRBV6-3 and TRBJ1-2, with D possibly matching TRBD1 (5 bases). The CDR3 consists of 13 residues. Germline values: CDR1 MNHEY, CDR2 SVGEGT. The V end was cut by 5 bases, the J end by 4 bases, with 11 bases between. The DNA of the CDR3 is TGTGCCAGCAGTCAACTTCAGGGCTATGGCTACACCTTC. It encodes CASSQLQGYGYTF.

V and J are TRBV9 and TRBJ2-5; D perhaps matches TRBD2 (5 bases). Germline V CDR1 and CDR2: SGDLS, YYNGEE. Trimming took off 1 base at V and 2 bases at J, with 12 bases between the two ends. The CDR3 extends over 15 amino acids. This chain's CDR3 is CASSVRSSIQETQYF. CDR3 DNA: TGTGCCAGCAGCGTAAGGTCTAGCATACAAGAGACCCAGTACTTC. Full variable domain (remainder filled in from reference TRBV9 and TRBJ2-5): DSGVTQTPKHLITATGQRVTLRCSPRSGDLSVYWYQQSLDQGLQFLIQYYNGEERAKGNILERFSAQQFPDLHSELNLSSLELGDSALYFCASSVRSSIQETQYFGPGTRLLVL.

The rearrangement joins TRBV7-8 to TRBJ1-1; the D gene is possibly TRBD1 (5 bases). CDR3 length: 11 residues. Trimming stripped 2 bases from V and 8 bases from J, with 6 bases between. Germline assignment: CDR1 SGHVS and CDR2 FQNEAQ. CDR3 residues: CASSLQGEAFF. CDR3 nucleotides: TGTGCCAGCAGCTTACAGGGAGAAGCTTTCTTT.

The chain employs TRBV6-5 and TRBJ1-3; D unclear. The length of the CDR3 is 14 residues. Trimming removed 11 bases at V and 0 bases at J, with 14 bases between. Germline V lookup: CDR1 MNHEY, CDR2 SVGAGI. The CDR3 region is CAAGGGYSGNTIYF. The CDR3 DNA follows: TGTGCCGCTGGAGGAGGGTACTCTGGAAACACCATATATTTT.